This T cell receptor beta chain was captured by sequencing in a study of regulatory T cells. The study's findings and limits: Compared with autologous conventional CD4+ cells and control regulatory cells, CD3G-deficient regulatory T cells showed reduced diversity. Patient repertoires had restricted TRB V-J pairs and skewed V and J usage, most in Tregs.

The PCR used 52 TRBV and 13 TRBJ primers. Using immunoSEQ multiplex PCR, the repertoire was profiled, and TCRdb retains in-frame clones only, with some absent. The sample shows about 3,300 clones, around 94% of them seen only once. V dropped 8 bases and J dropped 10 bases, with 12 bases sitting between them. The CDR3 sequence is 12 residues long. Germline assignment: CDR1 MNHNY and CDR2 SVGAGI (reference sequence). CD4+ T cells were divided by sorting: CD25-high CD127-low Tregs, CD25-low CD127-high conventional cells. In the case of this clone: Its antigen is unknown.

This rearrangement joins TRBV6-6 to TRBJ1-6, with D possibly being TRBD1 (5 bases). Sequences were obtained from CD4+ Tregs sorted from blood. This TCR was sampled from a young adult with CD3G deficiency. CDR3 DNA sequence: TGTGCCAGCGGGGGTTGGAGGTCACCCCTCCACTTT. Translation gives CASGGWRSPLHF.